These 18 T cell receptor beta chains came from one sample sequenced in a study of shared T cell receptors in the human thymus. The table came from immunoSEQ multiplex PCR; TCRdb's copy has only in-frame clones and leaves some out. There are 500,000 to 850,000 clones in the sample; around 87% occur only once, and 0.0094% lies in the top ten. The same data also contributed to another study, on human thymus T cells.

The sample taken for sequencing was thymocytes. These receptors all come from a boy in the first two years of life with a congenital heart defect.

This clone was picked up a small number of times. The V call is TRBV25-1, the J call TRBJ2-2, with TRBD2 identical over 8 bases. CDR1 and CDR2 (germline): MGHDK, SYGVNS. The CDR3 has 15 amino acids. V shed 5 bases, J shed 4 bases, and the junction held 6 bases outside the gene matches. CDR3 DNA sequence: TGTGCCAGCAGTATTCGGGAGGGGGGCACCGGGGAGCTGTTTTTT. It specifies CASSIREGGTGELFF.

The chain employs TRBV27 and TRBJ2-3; D possibly corresponds to TRBD2 (6 bases). The germline V gene has CDR1 MNHEY and CDR2 SMNVEV (reference sequence). V lost 5 bases and J lost 2, with 17 bases in between. This CDR3 region has 16 residues. The CDR3 bases are TGTGCCAGCAGTCTCAACTCGCGGGGACTCACAGATACGCAGTATTTT. Its translation: CASSLNSRGLTDTQYF.

The chain employs TRBV28 and TRBJ1-1; D call uncertain. Germline loops: CDR1 MDHEN, CDR2 SYDVKM. The V gene lost 5 bases and the J gene lost 6 bases, with 16 bases spanning the gap. The CDR3 spans 14 residues. CDR3 protein: CASSQQFPLAEAFF. CDR3 DNA sequence: TGTGCCAGCAGTCAACAGTTTCCCCTCGCTGAAGCTTTCTTT.

The J gene is TRBJ1-1, the V gene TRBV29-1, with 9 nucleotides matching TRBD1. J lost 10 bases, V lost 5 bases, and 8 bases had no gene match. Germline V gene lookup returns CDR1 SQVTM and CDR2 ANQGSEA. The CDR3 totals 12 residues. DNA of the CDR3: TGCAGCGTTAATAGGACAGGGGAGGGAGCTTTCTTT. Translated, it gives CSVNRTGEGAFF. The whole variable domain, filled in from reference TRBV29-1 and TRBJ1-1, reads SAVISQKPSRDICQRGTSLTIQCQVDSQVTMMFWYRQQPGQSLTLIATANQGSEATYESGFVIDKFPISRPNLTFSTLTVSNMSPEDSSIYLCSVNRTGEGAFFGQGTRLTVV.

The chain joins TRBV9 to TRBJ2-2; D might be TRBD1 (6 bases). The CDR3 has 17 residues. The germline CDR1 and CDR2 sequences are SGDLS and YYNGEE. Trimming removed 0 bases at V and 2 bases at J, with 14 bases between. The CDR3 nucleotides read TGTGCCAGCAGCGTAGGTGGGGGCGATATCAACACCGGGGAGCTGTTTTTT. Amino acids: CASSVGGGDINTGELFF.

The chain joins TRBV7-2 to TRBJ2-7; D ambiguous. CDR1 and CDR2 (germline): SGHTA, FQGNSA. CDR3 length equals 12 residues. Trimming shortened V by 4 bases and J by 4 bases, and 8 bases separated the two germline ends. The CDR3 spells CASSSGLYEQYF. For the CDR3, the DNA is TGTGCCAGCAGCTCCGGTCTGTACGAGCAGTACTTC.

A note on this clone: Other DNA variants within this sample encode the same CDR3. The rearrangement joins TRBV9 to TRBJ2-1; no definite D call. V shed 0 bases and J shed 6 bases, with 7 bases lying between them. Germline loops: CDR1 SGDLS, CDR2 YYNGEE. The CDR3 is made up of 13 amino acids. As DNA, the CDR3 is TGTGCCAGCAGCGTAGCAACGGGCAATGAGCAGTTCTTC. Its translation is CASSVATGNEQFF.

The chain employs TRBV9 and TRBJ1-1; possibly TRBD1 for D (5 bases). The CDR3 is made up of 18 amino acids. Trimming took 4 bases from V and 0 from J, leaving 22 bases between them. Germline CDR1 is SGDLS and CDR2 is YYNGEE. The CDR3 loop is CASSPSRGPGDMNTEAFF. DNA of the CDR3: TGTGCCAGCAGCCCCAGTAGGGGCCCGGGGGATATGAACACTGAAGCTTTCTTT.

Here the CDR3 reads CASSGPRGQDTEAFF. The CDR3 DNA reads as TGTGCCAGCAGCGGACCCAGGGGGCAGGACACTGAAGCTTTCTTT. The V gene is TRBV9, the J gene TRBJ1-1; 8 nucleotides agree with TRBD1. With 3 bases clipped from V and 3 bases from J, the junction kept 7 bases outside the gene matches. Germline CDR1 is SGDLS and CDR2 is YYNGEE. The CDR3 runs to 15 residues.

V gene TRBV29-1 combines with J gene TRBJ2-1; a weak D match, TRBD2 (7 bases). Trimming removed 6 bases at V and 0 bases at J, with 24 bases between. Germline lookup yields CDR1 SQVTM and CDR2 ANQGSEA. The CDR3 totals 18 residues. CDR3 sequence reads: CSVWGGTGPQSSYNEQFF. The CDR3 nucleotides read TGCAGCGTGTGGGGGGGCACGGGACCTCAGAGCTCCTACAATGAGCAGTTCTTC.

The J gene is TRBJ2-3, the V gene TRBV5-1; 12 positions agree with TRBD2. The CDR3 is 16 amino acids. Germline V gives CDR1 SGHRS, CDR2 YFSETQ. Trimming cost V 4 bases and J 2 bases; bases outside gene matches: 5. The CDR3 region has the DNA TGCGCCAGCAGCGATACTAGCGGGAGGTACACAGATACGCAGTATTTT. Amino acid sequence: CASSDTSGRYTDTQYF.

The CDR3 sequence is CASLSRSGLAFYNEQFF. CDR3 DNA sequence: TGTGCCAGCCTGTCAAGGTCCGGACTAGCGTTCTACAATGAGCAGTTCTTC. This sequence joins TRBV27 and TRBJ2-1; TRBD2 matches 9 bases. CDR1 and CDR2 (germline): MNHEY, SMNVEV (reference sequence). CDR3 length: 17 amino acids. With V trimmed by 8 bases and J by 3 bases, 14 bases remained unmatched.

The chain carries TRBV19 and TRBJ2-2, with D possibly matching TRBD1 (7 bases). Germline V lookup: CDR1 LNHDA, CDR2 SQIVND (reference sequence). The CDR3 spans 14 residues. V was trimmed by 5 bases and J by 4 bases, leaving 11 bases between them. The CDR3 loop reads CASSLEGATGELFF. CDR3 bases: TGTGCCAGTAGTCTGGAGGGGGCCACCGGGGAGCTGTTTTTT. The entire variable domain, with the rest obtained from reference TRBV19 and TRBJ2-2, is as follows: DGGITQSPKYLFRKEGQNVTLSCEQNLNHDAMYWYRQDPGQGLRLIYYSQIVNDFQKGDIAEGYSVSREKKESFPLTVTSAQKNPTAFYLCASSLEGATGELFFGEGSRLTVL.

The gene calls are TRBV5-6 and TRBJ1-2; TRBD1 agrees at 8 bases. J was trimmed by 7 bases and V by 4 bases; bases with no gene match: 9. The germline gives CDR1 SGHDT, CDR2 YYEEEE. The CDR3 totals 14 residues. The CDR3 is CASSPGQGAAGYTF. The CDR3 region has the DNA TGTGCCAGCAGCCCAGGACAGGGAGCGGCTGGCTACACCTTC.

The chain has TRBV19 and TRBJ1-5, with a tentative D call TRBD1 (5 bases). V shed 5 bases and J shed 0 bases, with 11 bases lying between them. Germline CDR1 LNHDA, CDR2 SQIVND (reference sequence). The CDR3 extends over 15 amino acids. CDR3 in amino acids: CASSWRDYSNQPQHF. The CDR3 DNA reads as TGTGCCAGTAGTTGGAGGGACTATAGCAATCAGCCCCAGCATTTT.

This clone has only one observation. This chain links TRBV6-5 with TRBJ1-6, with TRBD1 matching 9 bases. CDR1 is MNHEY and CDR2 is SVGAGI in the germline V gene. The V gene end was trimmed by 6 bases and the J gene end by 8 bases; junction bases not matched to a gene: 5. CDR3 length: 14 residues. As DNA, the CDR3 is TGTGCCAGCAGCCCGGGACAGGGCCATTCACCCCTCCACTTT. Amino acid sequence: CASSPGQGHSPLHF.

This clone is a singleton in its sample. This chain links TRBV28 with TRBJ2-3, with unresolved D. Germline V gives CDR1 MDHEN, CDR2 SYDVKM. V was trimmed by 2 bases and J by 5 bases, leaving 5 bases between them. This CDR3 has 12 amino acids. The CDR3 nucleotides read TGTGCCAGCAGTTTACGGAGAGATACGCAGTATTTT. Translated, it gives CASSLRRDTQYF.

The J gene is TRBJ2-3, the V gene TRBV5-1; possible D gene TRBD2, 6 bases. The germline V gene has CDR1 SGHRS and CDR2 YFSETQ. This CDR3 contains 17 residues. The V end lost 0 bases, the J end lost 2 bases, and 16 bases lay between the germline ends. The CDR3 reads CASSLVQRDSHTDTQYF. The CDR3 nucleotides read TGCGCCAGCAGCTTGGTCCAAAGGGACTCTCACACAGATACGCAGTATTTT.